The rows below give T cell receptor beta chains drawn from one sample of a study of yellow fever vaccine responses in identical twins. TCRdb ran MiXCR on the RT-PCR reads and lists one entry per CDR3 protein. The table has 30,000 to 40,000 distinct CDR3 sequences, almost 60% seen once. Sample: T cells from blood (PBMCs), unsorted or a sorted subset (not recorded which), taken before or after yellow fever vaccination (not recorded which). The receptors derive from a woman in her late teens or twenties who received the yellow fever vaccine. CDR3s include the opening cysteine and the closing phenylalanine or tryptophan. Fields, in order: CDR3 DNA, CDR3 protein, V gene, D gene, J gene, clone size. D genes are given only for firm matches. Clone size is given for some rows only: seen once, a few or many times, or a class if the clone is expanded.

TGCAGCCCGGGGGGCTTACGCTACAATGAGCAGTTCTTC CSPGGLRYNEQFF TRBV20-1 - TRBJ2-1 -
TGTGCCAGCTCACCAGTAGCAGGGTGGGATGGCTACACCTTC CASSPVAGWDGYTF TRBV18 - TRBJ1-2 -
TGTGCCAGTAGTGTGCAAACGGGACGGCCCTCTGGAAACACCATATATTTT CASSVQTGRPSGNTIYF TRBV19 - TRBJ1-3 -
TGTGCCAGCAGCTCCTCAGACAGCAATTCACCCCTCCACTTT CASSSSDSNSPLHF TRBV11-2 - TRBJ1-6 few
TGTGCCAGCAGGTTCCCGAACACCGGGGAGCTGTTTTTT CASRFPNTGELFF TRBV11-2 - TRBJ2-2 -
TGTGCCACCCAACTCCTGGACGACGAGCAGTACTTC CATQLLDDEQYF TRBV25-1 - TRBJ2-7 -
TGTGCCAGCAGCAAACAGGCTGGAAACACCATATATTTT CASSKQAGNTIYF TRBV3-1 - TRBJ1-3 -
TGTGCCAGCATTTTCGTCTCCGGGGAGCTGTTTTTT CASIFVSGELFF TRBV2 - TRBJ2-2 few
TGTGCCAGCTCCCCAACCAATCAGCCCCAGCATTTT CASSPTNQPQHF TRBV18 - TRBJ1-5 -
TGCAGCGTTCTCACGGGGCTCGGCTATGGCTACACCTTC CSVLTGLGYGYTF TRBV29-1 - TRBJ1-2 -
TGTGCCAGCAGCTTAGTCCCTAGCGGGATGGGGTCCTACAATGAGCAGTTCTTC CASSLVPSGMGSYNEQFF TRBV13 TRBD2 TRBJ2-1 -
TGTGCCAGCTCACCAGGAAGGACGAACACTGAAGCTTTCTTT CASSPGRTNTEAFF TRBV18 - TRBJ1-1 once
TGTGCCAGCAGTTTAAGTTACACAGATACGCAGTATTTT CASSLSYTDTQYF TRBV28 - TRBJ2-3 -
TGTGCCAGCAGCTTAAAGGGTATGGCCCTGCATTCCCAGTACTTC CASSLKGMALHSQYF TRBV7-3 - TRBJ2-5 -
TGTGCCAGCAGCCAGCGGGATGCCTACAATGAGCAGTTCTTC CASSQRDAYNEQFF TRBV2 TRBD2 TRBJ2-1 -
TGTGCCAGCAGTACCTCCGGGACAGGGCATGAGCAGTTCTTC CASSTSGTGHEQFF TRBV6-1 TRBD1 TRBJ2-1 -
TGTGCCAGCAGTTTATGGACTAGCGGGAGGGCCGAAAATGAGCAGTTCTTC CASSLWTSGRAENEQFF TRBV28 TRBD2 TRBJ2-1 -
TGCAGTGCTAGAGAACAGGCCTTGAGACAGTTCTTC CSAREQALRQFF TRBV20-1 - TRBJ2-1 few
TGTGCCAGCAGCTTGGGGAATGGACCTATTTCAGATACGCAGTATTTT CASSLGNGPISDTQYF TRBV11-2 - TRBJ2-3 -
TGTGCCAGCAGCCAACAGAGTTCTGGAAACACCATATATTTT CASSQQSSGNTIYF TRBV7-6 - TRBJ1-3 -
TGTGCCAGCAGCCCGGTGGTGGTAGCAATGAACACTGAAGCTTTCTTT CASSPVVVAMNTEAFF TRBV3-1 - TRBJ1-1 -
TGTGCCAGCAGCGTAGAGGCTTCAGCTAATGAAAAACTGTTTTTT CASSVEASANEKLFF TRBV9 - TRBJ1-4 -